The 13 T cell receptor beta chains presented below share a single source sample, sequenced in a study of PD-1 blockade in classical Hodgkin lymphoma. The protocol was immunoSEQ multiplex PCR, while the TCRdb copy is restricted to in-frame clones and leaves out a portion. The sample carries about 92,000 clones, over 80% recorded once. Time point meaning: cycle 4 day 1 (C4D1), after five to seven weeks of nivolumab. Every one of the patients relapsed after autologous stem cell transplantation (brentuximab vedotin exposure was variable). The material sequenced was peripheral blood mononuclear cells (PBMCs), taken before the fourth cycle of nivolumab. Receptors originate from a human donor with classical Hodgkin lymphoma.

This clone was recorded a few times. This chain connects TRBV20-1 to TRBJ1-4; maybe TRBD1 (6 bases). Germline assignment: CDR1 DFQATT and CDR2 SNEGSKA (reference sequence). This CDR3 is 11 amino acids long. Deletions cut 3 bases from V and 8 bases from J, with 7 bases between. CDR3 nucleotide sequence: TGCAGTGCTAGTGGACAGGAAAAACTGTTTTTT. Amino acid sequence: CSASGQEKLFF.

As regards this clone: Other nucleotide sequences from this sample produce the same CDR3. The V gene is TRBV29-1, the J gene TRBJ2-5, with a tentative D call TRBD1 (5 bases). CDR1 SQVTM and CDR2 ANQGSEA come from the germline V gene. Trimming shortened V by 4 bases and J by 2 bases, and 8 bases separated the two germline ends. The CDR3 is made up of 12 amino acids. DNA of the CDR3: TGCAGCGTTGCGCAGGGTCAAGAGACCCAGTACTTC. It encodes CSVAQGQETQYF.

V usage is TRBV18 and J usage is TRBJ2-1; TRBD1 might be the D (6 bases). The germline V gene has CDR1 KGHSH and CDR2 LQKENI. V was clipped by 3 bases and J by 0 bases, with 9 bases between them. The CDR3 length is 15 residues. CDR3 in amino acids: CASSPRTASYNEQFF. The CDR3 DNA sequence: TGTGCCAGCTCACCGCGGACAGCCTCCTACAATGAGCAGTTCTTC.

The chain combines TRBV7-3 with TRBJ2-1, with D perhaps TRBD2 (5 bases). This CDR3 has 15 amino acids. The germline gives CDR1 SGHTA, CDR2 FQGTGA. The V end was cut by 2 bases, the J end by 0 bases, with 8 bases between. CDR3 nucleotide sequence: TGTGCCAGCAGCTTAGGGAGCGGCTCCTACAATGAGCAGTTCTTC. Protein sequence: CASSLGSGSYNEQFF.

This chain links TRBV11-2 with TRBJ2-7; no clear D gene. The V gene's germline CDR1 is SGHAT and CDR2 FQNNGV. Trimming took 0 bases from V and 3 from J, leaving 0 bases between them. CDR3 size: 11 residues. The CDR3 nucleotides read TGTGCCAGCAGCTTAGACTACGAGCAGTACTTC. Protein sequence: CASSLDYEQYF.

V is TRBV27 and J is TRBJ2-7; 10 nucleotides align to TRBD1. J gave up 7 bases and V 4 bases, and 13 bases lay outside the gene matches. Germline V gene data show CDR1 as MNHEY and CDR2 as SMNVEV (reference sequence). There are 16 residues in the CDR3. CDR3 nucleotide sequence: TGTGCCAGCAGTTATATGGCCGGGACAGGGGCTAGTGAGCAGTACTTC. As protein: CASSYMAGTGASEQYF.

In this sample, this clone turned up once. The rearrangement links TRBV5-1 to TRBJ2-5, with D unresolved. V was trimmed by 3 bases and J by 7 bases, leaving 10 bases between them. In germline, CDR1 is SGHRS, CDR2 YFSETQ. The length of the CDR3 is 12 residues. CDR3: CASSSDQWTQYF. CDR3 sequence (DNA): TGCGCCAGCAGCTCGGACCAGTGGACCCAGTACTTC.

The chain combines TRBV5-8 with TRBJ1-2; D call uncertain. The CDR3 totals 14 residues. The V and J ends lost 3 bases and 0 bases respectively, with 9 bases between them. The germline V gene encodes CDR1 SGHTS and CDR2 YDEGEE. The CDR3 spells CASSSGSANYGYTF. CDR3 coding DNA: TGTGCCAGCAGCTCCGGTTCGGCTAACTATGGCTACACCTTC.

The count of this clone is one. The chain combines TRBV7-2 with TRBJ1-5; maybe TRBD1 (5 bases). V shed 2 bases and J shed 3 bases, with 11 bases lying between them. The CDR3 is 15 residues long. Germline lookup yields CDR1 SGHTA and CDR2 FQGNSA. The CDR3 spells CASSLYGANNQPQHF. As DNA, the CDR3 is TGTGCCAGCAGCTTATACGGGGCCAACAATCAGCCCCAGCATTTT. The full variable domain, with the rest looked up from reference TRBV7-2 and TRBJ1-5, is GAGVSQSPSNKVTEKGKDVELRCDPISGHTALYWYRQSLGQGLEFLIYFQGNSAPDKSGLPSDRFSAERTGGSVSTLTIQRTQQEDSAVYLCASSLYGANNQPQHFGDGTRLSIL.

The chain links TRBV4-3 to TRBJ2-2; TRBD1 agrees at 7 bases. Germline V CDR1 and CDR2: LGHNA, YSLEER. The CDR3 loop spans 16 amino acids. After removal of 5 bases from V and 3 bases from J, the junction contained 9 bases not matched to a gene. The CDR3 nucleotides are TGCGCCAGCAGCTTAACTCGGGACAGCTACACCGGGGAGCTGTTTTTT. Residues: CASSLTRDSYTGELFF.

The chain is built from TRBV28 and TRBJ2-1, with TRBD2 matching 9 bases. With 5 bases clipped from V and 12 bases from J, the junction kept 14 bases outside the gene matches. Germline loops: CDR1 MDHEN, CDR2 SYDVKM. The CDR3 sequence is 15 residues long. CDR3 region: CASSPGTSMGFAQFF. As DNA, the CDR3 is TGTGCCAGCAGTCCCGGGACTAGCATGGGTTTTGCGCAGTTCTTC.

This clone was picked up one time. This sequence joins TRBV6-5 and TRBJ1-2; perhaps TRBD1 as D (5 bases). The CDR3 extends over 14 amino acids. Per the germline V gene, CDR1 is MNHEY and CDR2 is SVGAGI. V lost 2 bases to trimming and J lost 7 bases, with 14 bases between them. The CDR3 here is CASSYRQFWGGYTF. For the CDR3, the DNA is TGTGCCAGCAGTTACAGACAGTTTTGGGGTGGCTACACCTTC.

The chain employs TRBV4-2 and TRBJ2-7, with D uncertain. CDR1 and CDR2 (germline): LGHNA, YNFKEQ. The CDR3 consists of 11 residues. The ends were cut back, 5 bases at V and 3 bases at J, with 5 bases in the middle. The DNA for the CDR3 is TGTGCCAGCAGCAAGGGCTACGAGCAGTACTTC. Translation: CASSKGYEQYF.